Following are 18 T cell receptor beta chains from one sample sequenced in a study of T-cell memory formation after mild COVID-19. TCRdb re-called the 5' RACE reads with MiXCR, one entry per CDR3 protein. Seen here are 120,000 to 150,000 distinct CDR3 sequences, about 5.5% observed once, and the top ten hold approximately 2.2%. Sequencing was performed on PBMCs or a T cell subset sorted from them (not recorded which). These receptors were obtained from an adult woman who had mild COVID-19 (a few samples of this study predate the infection). Cell type and time point are not known.

This clonotype occurred many times. The chain combines TRBV5-1 with TRBJ1-1, with 8 bases that match TRBD1. Trimming cost V 4 bases and J 5 bases; bases outside gene matches: 10. CDR1 is SGHRS, CDR2 YFSETQ, per germline. The CDR3 has 15 residues. CDR3 loop: CASSAARTGITEAFF. DNA for the CDR3: TGCGCCAGCAGCGCAGCTAGGACAGGGATAACTGAAGCTTTCTTT.

The V call is TRBV7-2, the J call TRBJ1-1; 7 bases are a match to TRBD1. The CDR3 spans 16 residues. CDR1 is SGHTA and CDR2 is FQGNSA in the germline V gene. With V trimmed by 2 bases and J by 1 base, 7 bases remained unmatched. The DNA of the CDR3 is TGTGCCAGCAGCTTAAGAAGGGGGCTGGGGAACACTGAAGCTTTCTTT. Translation gives CASSLRRGLGNTEAFF.

This clonotype was observed once. V is TRBV4-3 and J is TRBJ2-7; possible D gene TRBD2, 6 bases. Trimming shortened V by 0 bases and J by 3 bases, and 15 bases separated the two germline ends. The CDR3 spans 16 residues. The V gene's germline CDR1 is LGHNA and CDR2 YSLEER. This CDR3 reads CASSQDRGGVDYEQYF. CDR3 sequence (DNA): TGCGCCAGCAGCCAAGATCGGGGCGGGGTTGACTACGAGCAGTACTTC.

This clonotype appeared many times. The CDR3 DNA reads as TGCAGTGCCCCCCCCGGGACAGGGGGGATAAACTATGGCTACACCTTC. It encodes CSAPPGTGGINYGYTF. This sequence joins TRBV20-1 and TRBJ1-2; 11 positions match TRBD1. The CDR3 consists of 16 residues. The J segment lost 2 bases and the V segment lost 6 bases, leaving 11 bases of the junction unmatched. Germline lookup yields CDR1 DFQATT and CDR2 SNEGSKA (reference sequence).

This clonotype appeared many times. This chain connects TRBV12-3 or TRBV12-4 to TRBJ1-3; 7 positions match TRBD1. CDR3 length: 15 residues. V was clipped by 8 bases and J by 4 bases; unmatched bases: 11. The CDR3 reads CASSIATGQGNTIYF. CDR3 in DNA: TGTGCCAGCTCCATCGCGACAGGGCAGGGAAACACCATATATTTT.

This clonotype has a count of ten or more. The rearrangement joins TRBV24-1 to TRBJ2-1; 9 nucleotides align to TRBD1. Trimming took 3 bases from V and 7 from J; bases not matched to a gene: 9. The CDR3 has 16 residues. The germline V gene has CDR1 KGHDR and CDR2 SFDVKD. CDR3 protein: CATSDRPGQGVNEQFF. The CDR3, as DNA: TGTGCCACCAGTGATCGGCCGGGACAGGGAGTTAATGAGCAGTTCTTC.

The rearrangement joins TRBV20-1 to TRBJ1-1; a weak D match, TRBD1 (5 bases). V lost 4 bases to trimming and J lost 3 bases, with 15 bases between them. The CDR3 has 14 residues. Germline CDR1 is DFQATT and CDR2 is SNEGSKA (reference sequence). The chain's CDR3 is CSATRDGGYTEAFF. In DNA, the CDR3 is TGCAGTGCTACCCGGGACGGCGGGTACACTGAAGCTTTCTTT.

Ten or more counts support this clonotype. The chain carries TRBV12-5 and TRBJ2-2; D not certain. Germline CDR1 is LGHNT and CDR2 is FRNRAP. V gave up 1 base and J gave up 1 base, with 7 bases separating them. This CDR3 has 15 residues. In nucleotides, the CDR3 is TGTGCTAGTGGTTTGGGACCCATGAACACCGGGGAGCTGTTTTTT. Protein: CASGLGPMNTGELFF.

This chain links TRBV20-1 with TRBJ1-2; 7 bases agree with TRBD1. The V gene's germline CDR1 is DFQATT and CDR2 SNEGSKA (reference sequence). The V and J ends lost 2 bases and 4 bases, in that order; junction bases with no gene match: 7. The length of the CDR3 is 14 residues. The CDR3: CSARPWTGSYGYTF. The CDR3 coding sequence is TGCAGTGCTAGACCCTGGACAGGAAGCTATGGCTACACCTTC.

This clonotype appeared a few times. CDR3 loop: CSANLAGYTF. The CDR3 bases are TGCAGTGCTAACCTGGCTGGCTACACCTTC. The chain links TRBV20-1 to TRBJ1-2; D not certain. Between the trimmed V and J ends, which lost 4 bases and 7 bases, there was a span of 7 bases. Germline V gives CDR1 DFQATT, CDR2 SNEGSKA (reference sequence). CDR3 length equals 10 residues.

This clonotype appeared a few times. The chain has TRBV7-9 and TRBJ2-1; no clear D. The CDR3 is made up of 15 amino acids. V lost 3 bases, J lost 0 bases, and 9 bases lay in between. Germline loops: CDR1 SEHNR, CDR2 FQNEAQ (reference sequence). CDR3 DNA: TGTGCCAGCAGCTTCAGCCGGGTCTCCTACAATGAGCAGTTCTTC. The encoded protein is CASSFSRVSYNEQFF.

Points on this clonotype: One end of the junction fails to match germline, which may point to a read error. This chain connects TRBV7-8 to TRBJ2-4; possibly TRBD2 for D (5 bases). The CDR3 consists of 18 residues. Germline-derived CDR1 and CDR2 are SGHVS and FQNEAQ. The CDR3 DNA reads TGTGCCAGCATCTTAGTGGGTGGAGGAAGTCTAGCCAAAAACATTCAGTACTTC. Protein product: CASILVGGGSLAKNIQYF.

The chain joins TRBV20-1 to TRBJ1-2; D is unclear. The CDR3 covers 12 residues. Germline V gene data show CDR1 as DFQATT and CDR2 as SNEGSKA (reference sequence). V was clipped by 1 base and J by 4 bases, with 7 bases between them. The CDR3: CSARVAGYGYTF. The CDR3 region has the DNA TGCAGTGCTAGAGTCGCTGGCTATGGCTACACCTTC.

Many counts were recorded for this clonotype. The chain joins TRBV5-1 to TRBJ1-1; 8 positions match TRBD1. J was trimmed by 7 bases and V by 0 bases; bases with no gene match: 5. The CDR3 is 14 residues long. Germline V gene lookup returns CDR1 SGHRS and CDR2 YFSETQ. The CDR3 coding sequence is TGCGCCAGCAGCTTGGACCGGACAGGGAATGAAGCTTTCTTT. Amino acids: CASSLDRTGNEAFF.

The V gene is TRBV24-1, the J gene TRBJ2-3, with TRBD2 identical over 10 bases. CDR3 length: 14 residues. V gave up 6 bases and J gave up 15 bases; unmatched junction bases: 14. Germline CDR1 is KGHDR and CDR2 is SFDVKD. The CDR3 nucleotides are TGTGCCACCAGTTTTGGAGCAGTGACTAGCGGGTACTATTTT. This sequence encodes CATSFGAVTSGYYF.

This clonotype appeared a few times. CDR3 sequence (DNA): TGTGCCAGCAGTTCTTTTGGCGGGGCACGATCCTACGAGCAGTACTTC. Translated, it gives CASSSFGGARSYEQYF. The chain is built from TRBV12-3 or TRBV12-4 and TRBJ2-7; the D gene is possibly TRBD2 (6 bases). The CDR3 totals 16 residues. Trimming pared 4 bases from V and 1 base from J, leaving 17 bases between.

This clonotype was picked up a small number of times. The chain combines TRBV7-9 with TRBJ1-1, with TRBD1 matching over 7 bases. CDR3 length equals 13 residues. With V trimmed by 6 bases and J by 6 bases, 7 bases remained unmatched. Germline V gene lookup returns CDR1 SEHNR and CDR2 FQNEAQ (reference sequence). The DNA of the CDR3 is TGTGCCAGCAGTCGCCGACAGGGTGCTGAAGCTTTCTTT. Residues: CASSRRQGAEAFF.

The gene calls are TRBV5-4 and TRBJ2-3; D not resolved. V lost 2 bases to trimming and J lost 0 bases, with 7 bases between them. CDR3 length: 14 amino acids. Germline values: CDR1 SGHNT, CDR2 YYREEE (reference sequence). The CDR3 DNA is TGTGCCAGCAGCTTTTTAGGGAGCACAGATACGCAGTATTTT. It encodes CASSFLGSTDTQYF.